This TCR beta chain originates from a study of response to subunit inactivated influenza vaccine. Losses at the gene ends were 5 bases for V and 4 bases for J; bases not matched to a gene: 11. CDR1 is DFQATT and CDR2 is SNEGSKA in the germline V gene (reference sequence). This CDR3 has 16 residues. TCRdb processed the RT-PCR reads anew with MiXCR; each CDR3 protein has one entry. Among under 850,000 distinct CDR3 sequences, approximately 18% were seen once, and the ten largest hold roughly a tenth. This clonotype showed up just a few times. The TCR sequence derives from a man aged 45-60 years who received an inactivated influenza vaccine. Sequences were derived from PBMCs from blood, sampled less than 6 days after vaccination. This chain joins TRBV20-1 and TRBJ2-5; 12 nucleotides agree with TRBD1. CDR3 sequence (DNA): TGCAGTGCTCGAACCTGGGACAGGGGGCAAGGAGAGACCCAGTACTTC. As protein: CSARTWDRGQGETQYF.